These 29 T cell receptor beta chains were sequenced from one sample in a study of cytomegalovirus exposure and HLA in healthy donors. Vbeta (60) and Jbeta (13) primers were used in the PCR. Clones were read by immunoSEQ multiplex PCR, and TCRdb kept only the in-frame ones, dropping some. This sample's table has fewer than 95,000 clones. Sequenced material: PBMCs. These receptors were obtained from a woman in her forties in good health and CMV-seropositive.

The rearrangement joins TRBV2 to TRBJ2-2, with 7 bases fitting TRBD2. With V trimmed by 8 bases and J by 3 bases, 9 bases remained unmatched. The CDR3 extends over 15 amino acids. Germline CDR1 and CDR2: SNHLY and FYNNEI. The CDR3 spells CASLGGRGYTGELFF. CDR3 nucleotide sequence: TGTGCCAGCTTGGGGGGGAGGGGATACACCGGGGAGCTGTTTTTT. The full variable domain, with the rest looked up from reference TRBV2 and TRBJ2-2, is EPEVTQTPSHQVTQMGQEVILRCVPISNHLYFYWYRQILGQKVEFLVSFYNNEISEKSEIFDDQFSVERPDGSNFTLKIRSTKLEDSAMYFCASLGGRGYTGELFFGEGSRLTVL.

The chain combines TRBV5-4 with TRBJ1-2; 7 nucleotides align to TRBD1. From germline, CDR1 is SGHNT and CDR2 YYREEE (reference sequence). The CDR3 contains 16 residues. Trimming removed 5 bases from V and 5 bases from J; junction bases left unmatched: 15. CDR3 DNA sequence: TGTGCCAGCAGGCGGGATACCGGGACAGCCTTTTATGGCTACACCTTC. It yields the protein CASRRDTGTAFYGYTF. The variable domain in full, completed from reference TRBV5-4 and TRBJ1-2, reads ETGVTQSPTHLIKTRGQQVTLRCSSQSGHNTVSWYQQALGQGPQFIFQYYREEENGRGNFPPRFSGLQFPNYSSELNVNALELDDSALYLCASRRDTGTAFYGYTFGSGTRLTVV.

This rearrangement joins TRBV19 to TRBJ2-3, with 7 bases that match TRBD2. The ends lost 4 bases at V and 0 bases at J; junction bases unmatched: 4. The CDR3 has 15 amino acids. Germline lookup yields CDR1 LNHDA and CDR2 SQIVND (reference sequence). The CDR3 here is CASSTGLPSTDTQYF. In DNA, the CDR3 is TGTGCCAGTAGTACGGGACTACCCAGCACAGATACGCAGTATTTT.

CDR3 residues: CASSLGQGGYGYTF. In DNA form, the CDR3 reads TGTGCCAGCAGCTTAGGGCAGGGGGGTTATGGCTACACCTTC. This chain uses TRBV7-8 with TRBJ1-2, with 7 nucleotides matching TRBD1. The germline CDR1 and CDR2 sequences are SGHVS and FQNEAQ. The V gene end was trimmed by 1 base and the J gene end by 5 bases; junction bases not matched to a gene: 4. There are 14 residues in the CDR3.

The genes are TRBV9 and TRBJ1-4, with 8 nucleotides matching TRBD1. From germline, CDR1 is SGDLS and CDR2 YYNGEE. The CDR3 is 16 amino acids. The V segment lost 4 bases and the J segment 3 bases; nucleotides outside the gene matches: 8. The chain's CDR3 is CASSPQGAGSNEKLFF. CDR3 in DNA: TGTGCCAGCAGCCCCCAGGGGGCTGGGTCTAATGAAAAACTGTTTTTT.

The V and J genes are TRBV6-1 and TRBJ1-1; the D gene is possibly TRBD1 (6 bases). The CDR3 consists of 11 residues. Per germline, CDR1 MNHNS and CDR2 SASEGT. V dropped 8 bases and J dropped 7 bases, with 11 bases sitting between them. The CDR3 loop is CASGGLDEAFF. The DNA for the CDR3 is TGTGCCAGCGGGGGCCTCGATGAAGCTTTCTTT.

This rearrangement joins TRBV5-6 to TRBJ2-7; TRBD1 agrees at 8 bases. Germline V CDR1 and CDR2: SGHDT, YYEEEE. The J segment lost 4 bases and the V segment lost 7 bases, leaving 16 bases of the junction unmatched. This CDR3 region has 16 residues. The CDR3 here is CASGQNGQGRWYEQYF. The CDR3 bases are TGTGCCAGCGGCCAGAACGGACAGGGCAGATGGTACGAGCAGTACTTC.

The chain has TRBV7-6 and TRBJ2-7; perhaps TRBD1 as D (5 bases). Trimming pared 2 bases from V and 0 bases from J, leaving 8 bases between. The CDR3 contains 14 residues. Germline assignment: CDR1 SGHVS and CDR2 FNYEAQ. The CDR3 loop is CASSLWGSSYEQYF. The CDR3 nucleotides are TGTGCCAGCAGCTTATGGGGCAGCTCCTACGAGCAGTACTTC.

This chain uses TRBV5-4 with TRBJ1-1; D is unresolved. This CDR3 comprises 14 residues. Trimming left V 6 bases short and J 1 base short, with 13 bases between. Germline CDR1 is SGHNT and CDR2 is YYREEE (reference sequence). In nucleotides, the CDR3 is TGTGCCAGCACCCCGAGGAACAAGAACACTGAAGCTTTCTTT. Translating it yields CASTPRNKNTEAFF.

The rearrangement uses TRBV6-4 and TRBJ2-1; 9 positions agree with TRBD2. V dropped 2 bases and J dropped 4; count of bases not matched to a gene: 6. The CDR3 length is 16 residues. CDR1 and CDR2 (germline): MRHNA, SNTAGT. The CDR3 DNA reads as TGTGCCAGCAGTGACGAGGCTAGCGGGGAGTACAATGAGCAGTTCTTC. Amino acids: CASSDEASGEYNEQFF.

A remark on this clone: At one end the junction does not follow the germline gene, possibly because of a read error. This chain's CDR3 is CASSQVPRGQVLGEQLF. Written as DNA, the CDR3 is TGCGCCAGCAGCCAAGTTCCCCGGGGACAGGTGCTTGGGGAGCAGCTCTTC. The J gene is TRBJ2-1, the V gene TRBV4-3; the match to TRBD1 covers 8 bases. Germline CDR1 LGHNA, CDR2 YSLEER. This CDR3 is built from 17 residues.

This chain connects TRBV9 to TRBJ2-1; TRBD2 agrees at 8 bases. With V trimmed by 0 bases and J by 3 bases, 8 bases remained unmatched. Germline V gives CDR1 SGDLS, CDR2 YYNGEE. The CDR3 runs to 17 residues. CDR3 region: CASSVGGLAGRYNEQFF. In DNA, the CDR3 is TGTGCCAGCAGCGTAGGAGGGCTAGCGGGTCGCTACAATGAGCAGTTCTTC.

The V and J genes are TRBV5-6 and TRBJ2-7; D might be TRBD1 (6 bases). Germline CDR1 is SGHDT and CDR2 is YYEEEE. The length of the CDR3 is 15 residues. V was clipped by 4 bases and J by 2 bases, with 16 bases between them. The CDR3 reads CASSVYPGQTYEQYF. The CDR3 nucleotides are TGTGCCAGCAGCGTTTACCCCGGACAGACCTACGAGCAGTACTTC. Together with reference TRBV5-6 and TRBJ2-7, the CDR3 gives the full variable domain: DAGVTQSPTHLIKTRGQQVTLRCSPKSGHDTVSWYQQALGQGPQFIFQYYEEEERQRGNFPDRFSGHQFPNYSSELNVNALLLGDSALYLCASSVYPGQTYEQYFGPGTRLTVT.

This rearrangement joins TRBV9 to TRBJ2-7; 9 bases are shared with TRBD2. The CDR3 is made up of 14 amino acids. The V segment lost 5 bases and the J segment 3 bases; nucleotides outside the gene matches: 6. Germline loops: CDR1 SGDLS, CDR2 YYNGEE. DNA for the CDR3: TGTGCCAGCAGTCCGGGACTAGCCCTCTACGAGCAGTACTTC. The encoded protein is CASSPGLALYEQYF.

This chain links TRBV5-5 with TRBJ2-7; D gene unclear. The CDR3 runs to 11 residues. The V gene lost 3 bases and the J gene lost 3 bases, with 4 bases spanning the gap. Germline V gene lookup returns CDR1 SGHKS and CDR2 YYEKEE (reference sequence). CDR3 bases: TGTGCCAGCAGCTCCTACTACGAGCAGTACTTC. Its translation: CASSSYYEQYF.

This clone counts as medium-sized by frequency. The chain links TRBV6-5 to TRBJ1-1; D might be TRBD1 (6 bases). The CDR3 is 14 amino acids. Germline CDR1 reads MNHEY; CDR2 reads SVGAGI. The V gene lost 2 bases and the J gene lost 5 bases, with 12 bases spanning the gap. This CDR3 reads CASSYQGLRTEAFF. The DNA for the CDR3 is TGTGCCAGCAGTTACCAGGGGCTCAGGACTGAAGCTTTCTTT.

The chain recombines TRBV7-9 with TRBJ1-1; weak D call: TRBD1 (6 bases). Trimming shortened V by 10 bases and J by 2 bases, and 11 bases separated the two germline ends. Germline V gene sequence: CDR1 SEHNR, CDR2 FQNEAQ (reference sequence). The CDR3 sequence is 12 residues long. CDR3 sequence: CAIKQGNTEAFF. The CDR3 nucleotides read TGTGCCATAAAACAGGGAAACACTGAAGCTTTCTTT.

Here the CDR3 reads CASSEADGIGGYTF. Here the CDR3 DNA reads TGTGCCAGCAGTGAAGCAGACGGAATCGGGGGCTACACCTTC. V gene TRBV6-1 combines with J gene TRBJ1-2, with D uncertain. Trimming removed 0 bases from V and 8 bases from J, with 13 bases in between. Per germline, CDR1 MNHNS and CDR2 SASEGT. The CDR3 runs 14 residues.

V gene TRBV28 combines with J gene TRBJ2-1; TRBD1 agrees at 7 bases. CDR1 and CDR2 from the germline V gene are MDHEN and SYDVKM. The CDR3 is made up of 15 amino acids. Unmatched junction bases numbered 11, after V lost 5 bases and J lost 7 bases. The chain's CDR3 is CASSVPTGTVNEQFF. The CDR3 coding sequence is TGTGCCAGCAGTGTACCAACCGGGACAGTAAATGAGCAGTTCTTC.

The V and J genes are TRBV28 and TRBJ2-7, with 10 bases aligning to TRBD2. The CDR3 is 13 residues long. CDR1 and CDR2 (germline): MDHEN, SYDVKM. Trimming removed 2 bases from V and 7 bases from J; junction bases left unmatched: 2. The CDR3 DNA reads TGTGCCAGCAGTTTACTAGCGGGAGAAGAGCAGTACTTC. Its protein product is CASSLLAGEEQYF.

The chain has TRBV6-1 and TRBJ2-7; D unresolved. V dropped 4 bases and J dropped 2 bases, with 9 bases sitting between them. The CDR3 is made up of 13 amino acids. Germline CDR1 and CDR2: MNHNS and SASEGT. The CDR3: CASSASRTYEQYF. In nucleotides, the CDR3 is TGTGCCAGCAGTGCGTCGAGAACCTACGAGCAGTACTTC.

This chain links TRBV29-1 with TRBJ2-1; 10 positions agree with TRBD1. Trimming took 6 bases from V and 9 from J; bases not matched to a gene: 8. Germline loops: CDR1 SQVTM, CDR2 ANQGSEA. The CDR3 is made up of 13 amino acids. CDR3 loop: CSVLPGQGGEQFF. The DNA of the CDR3 is TGCAGCGTCCTGCCCGGACAGGGGGGTGAGCAGTTCTTC.

A note on this clone: In the same sample, other DNA sequences code for this CDR3. V and J are TRBV30 and TRBJ2-1; 10 nucleotides agree with TRBD1. CDR1 is GTSNPN and CDR2 is SVGIG in the germline V gene (reference sequence). Trimming at V came to 7 bases and at J to 4 bases, leaving 7 bases not matched to a gene. The length of the CDR3 is 14 residues. CDR3 sequence: CALRDRGPYNEQFF. CDR3 DNA: TGTGCCTTGAGGGACAGGGGTCCATACAATGAGCAGTTCTTC.

V is TRBV4-1 and J is TRBJ2-2, with 8 bases aligning to TRBD2. V lost 1 base to trimming and J lost 5 bases; unmatched junction nucleotides: 3. The CDR3 contains 15 residues. CDR1 is MGHRA, CDR2 YSYEKL, per germline. CDR3 protein: CASSQVAGGTGELFF. The CDR3, as DNA: TGCGCCAGCAGCCAAGTGGCGGGAGGAACCGGGGAGCTGTTTTTT.

The chain carries TRBV6-4 and TRBJ2-5; D is uncertain. The end of the DNA fits TRBJ2-7 better, so the J call may be wrong. Per germline, CDR1 MRHNA and CDR2 SNTAGT. The CDR3 runs 10 residues. This CDR3 is CASSVAEQYF. The CDR3 nucleotides are TGTGCCAGCAGTGTAGCCGAGCAGTACTTC.

The chain has TRBV5-1 and TRBJ1-1; D gene unclear. CDR1 and CDR2 from the germline V gene are SGHRS and YFSETQ. The CDR3 loop spans 15 amino acids. V lost 0 bases and J 0 bases, leaving 9 bases between the germline ends. CDR3 protein: CASSLAGGLNTEAFF. Written as DNA, the CDR3 is TGCGCCAGCAGCTTGGCCGGCGGTCTGAACACTGAAGCTTTCTTT. Full variable domain (rest looked up from reference TRBV5-1 and TRBJ1-1): KAGVTQTPRYLIKTRGQQVTLSCSPISGHRSVSWYQQTPGQGLQFLFEYFSETQRNKGNFPGRFSGRQFSNSRSEMNVSTLELGDSALYLCASSLAGGLNTEAFFGQGTRLTVV.

The CDR3, as DNA: TGCGCCAGCAGCTTGGGACTAGCGGGGCACGGGGAGCTGTTTTTT. Encoded protein: CASSLGLAGHGELFF. The rearrangement links TRBV5-1 to TRBJ2-2; 11 bases agree with TRBD2. The CDR3 is made up of 15 amino acids. J was trimmed by 7 bases and V by 0 bases; bases with no gene match: 2. Germline CDR1 is SGHRS and CDR2 is YFSETQ.

Turning to this clone: In the same sample, other DNA sequences code for this CDR3. The rearrangement joins TRBV7-2 to TRBJ2-3; 8 positions agree with TRBD2. This CDR3 contains 15 residues. The germline CDR1 and CDR2 sequences are SGHTA and FQGNSA. After removal of 3 bases from V and 0 bases from J, the junction contained 2 bases not matched to a gene. CDR3 in DNA: TGTGCCAGCAGCTTGGTAGCGGGGAGCACAGATACGCAGTATTTT. Amino acids: CASSLVAGSTDTQYF.

This chain uses TRBV6-1 with TRBJ2-3; D is perhaps TRBD1 (6 bases). There are 14 residues in the CDR3. V was shortened by 11 bases and J by 2 bases, with 17 bases between the two germline ends. Germline V gene sequence: CDR1 MNHNS, CDR2 SASEGT. The CDR3 region has the DNA TGTGCCGCCTCCCAACAGGGTTCCACAGATACGCAGTATTTT. It translates to CAASQQGSTDTQYF.